This T cell receptor beta chain was identified during a study of cytomegalovirus exposure and HLA in healthy donors. Study-level findings and limits: In an earlier analysis, most TCR beta V segments were productive about 87% or about 30% of the time.

V was clipped by 5 bases and J by 4 bases, with 15 bases between them. Per germline, CDR1 SEHNR and CDR2 FQNEAQ (reference sequence). This CDR3 comprises 15 residues. The PCR had 60 Vbeta and 13 Jbeta primers. Clones were read by immunoSEQ multiplex PCR, and TCRdb kept only the in-frame ones, dropping some. The sample has about 120,000 clones. In regard to this clone: The antigen remains unidentified.

The chain combines TRBV7-9 with TRBJ2-1; TRBD1 might be the D (5 bases). The receptor's source is a man aged 18 to 35 in good health and CMV-seronegative. Sequencing was carried out using PBMCs. The chain's CDR3 is CASSPSQTAYNEQFF. Written as DNA, the CDR3 is TGTGCCAGCAGCCCCTCCCAGACAGCTTACAATGAGCAGTTCTTC.